This TCR beta chain was obtained from a study of tumor-infiltrating lymphocytes in primary liver carcinoma. Study results and caveats: Unsorted bulk samples meant CD4+ and CD8+ repertoires went uncompared. With p = 0.039, the top-250-clone fraction in tumors significantly exceeded that in blood.

This clonotype showed up just once. The antigen remains undetermined. The junction shows a germline mismatch at one end, possibly a read error. It was unsorted whole blood that yielded blood RNA, and germline DNA was also extracted. The researchers produced TCR beta cDNA from approximately 460 ng total RNA with a constant-region primer. Each TCR beta library was derived from three nested multiplex PCR rounds that employed slightly modified ARM-PCR. Investigators reported that the first two PCR rounds, at 9 to 11 cycles each, used TRBV1-TRBV30 forward primers with a C-beta reverse primer. MiXCR, applied by TCRdb to the multiplex PCR reads, yields one record per CDR3 protein. This table has about 310,000 distinct CDR3 sequences, about 60% appearing once. CDR1 SQVTM and CDR2 ANQGSEA come from the germline V gene. CDR3 size: 14 residues.

The clonotype originates from a middle-aged man with primary liver carcinoma and hepatitis B virus infection. Specimen: peripheral blood. This sequence joins TRBV29-1 and TRBJ2-1; 9 positions match TRBD1. The CDR3 is CNVLRTGVKGGQFF. The CDR3 DNA reads TGCAACGTTCTCCGGACAGGGGTGAAGGGTGGGCAGTTCTTC.